A selection of T cell receptor beta chains follows, all from one sample in a study of CD8+ T cells in alopecia areata. Using immunoSEQ multiplex PCR, the repertoire was profiled, and TCRdb retains in-frame clones only, with some absent. This table has tens of thousands of clones, less than 75% appearing once. The sample comprised NKG2D-high CD8+ T cells sorted from blood. The receptors derive from a human donor with alopecia areata. CDR3s include the opening cysteine and the closing phenylalanine or tryptophan. The D gene is left open where the match is weak.

>TRBV6-1|TRBD2
CASNLAGASNEQFF
>TRBV10-2|TRBD2
CASSEFILAGGETQYF
>TRBV27|NA
CASSLSGNLNSPLHF
>TRBV7-9|NA
CASSLGSTENNEQFF
>TRBV27|NA
CASSKGGPYEQYF
>TRBV12-5|NA
CASGLDLIYEQYF
>TRBV27|NA
CASSFQGAETQYF
>TRBV15|NA
CATSRAREETQYF
>TRBV2|NA
CASSEDSYSYEQYF
>TRBV27|TRBD1
CASSLRGGYEQFF
>TRBV27|NA
CASSPIVTLTEQFF
>TRBV27|NA
CASSPQGDYNEQFF
>TRBV4-1|NA
CASRWGPESTEAFF
>TRBV27|TRBD2
CASSLLATSGMDEQYF
>TRBV29-1|TRBD1
CSVETGQEGYEQYF
>TRBV28|NA
CASSLQARNEQFF
>TRBV4-3|NA
CASSQAGVLYNEQFF
>TRBV29-1|NA
CSVQTTGPYGYTF
>TRBV6-5|TRBD1
CASSYGWDRFDEQYF
>TRBV9|NA
CASSVDGTSGTGLYNSPLHF
>TRBV7-8|NA
CASSLSLGPTQYF
>TRBV5-4|NA
CASSFSPNTIEQYF
>TRBV14|NA
CASSQDSGLTLANVLTF
>TRBV27|TRBD1
CASSQSWTGDGYTF
>TRBV7-9|NA
CASSPAVSYEQYF
>TRBV28|NA
CASSFGTAAPGELFF
>TRBV7-9|NA
CASSPSQGGDYNEQFF
>TRBV28|TRBD1
CASSFGDRGLGNQPQHF
>TRBV7-2|NA
CATSGPNTDTQYF
>TRBV11-2|TRBD1
CASSYRGQGQAGELFF
>TRBV19|TRBD2
CASSIGLAGPSSYEQYF
>TRBV7-9|NA
CASSPGQETQYF
>TRBV5-1|NA
CASSFGGAGSGANVLTF
>TRBV28|NA
CASSLISLWRDTDTQYF
>TRBV6-5|TRBD1
CASSPDRGFYEQYF
>TRBV7-2|TRBD1
CASSSTTGQETQYF
>TRBV12-5|NA
CASGAGQATEAFF